The table lists the clone carrying this TCR beta chain with a few counts. The data belong to a study of T cell repertoires in cytomegalovirus infection. TCRdb re-derived calls from the reads in MiXCR, one entry per CDR3 protein. The repertoire holds around 530,000 distinct CDR3 sequences, with about 25% as singletons. After removal of 5 bases from V and 5 bases from J, the junction contained 12 bases not matched to a gene. Germline lookup yields CDR1 DFQATT and CDR2 SNEGSKA (reference sequence). The CDR3 consists of 16 residues. Input material: PBMCs. The chain combines TRBV20-1 with TRBJ2-1; TRBD2 aligns across 10 bases. The clonotype comes from a human donor in good health (CMV status not recorded). Some clones in this sample may be carry-over from other donors' samples. CDR3 coding DNA: TGCAGTGCTCACCCCGAGAGCGGGAGGGCCAACAATGAGCAGTTCTTC. Translating gives CSAHPESGRANNEQFF.